This TCR beta chain stems from a study of CD8 T cells in ankylosing spondylitis. Study-wide results and limits: Disease-associated clones were CD8+ and fairly uncommon in peripheral blood. A TCR beta motif of eight highly homologous variants appeared characteristic of ankylosing spondylitis blood. The study looked at matched synovial fluid samples from ankylosing spondylitis patients. Disease-linked clones were reported to be significantly enriched there.

Worth noting for this clonotype: Its antigen is as yet unknown.

Each CDR3 protein gets one entry after TCRdb re-called the 5' RACE reads with MiXCR. The top ten clones hold 0.51% of a sample with some 840,000 distinct CDR3 sequences, 12% of them seen once. CDR1 SGHDT and CDR2 YYEEEE come from the germline V gene. Trimming at V came to 2 bases and at J to 2 bases, leaving 12 bases not matched to a gene. CDR3 length: 17 amino acids. Sequenced material: blood, either unsorted or a sorted T cell fraction (not recorded which). The chain recombines TRBV5-6 with TRBJ2-5, with 7 bases that match TRBD2. The TCR comes from a male donor with ankylosing spondylitis. CDR3 bases: TGTGCCAGCAGCTTCCTGAGAAGCGGGGAGAAACAAGAGACCCAGTACTTC. This gives the protein CASSFLRSGEKQETQYF.